One T cell receptor (beta chain) is described in this entry. V lost 3 bases to trimming and J lost 3 bases, with 15 bases between them. The CDR3 runs to 15 residues. From germline, CDR1 is KGHSH and CDR2 LQKENI. TCRdb passed the RT-PCR reads through MiXCR, listing each CDR3 protein once. The sample includes about 680,000 distinct CDR3 sequences, 13% to 15% seen only once; the top ten take roughly 4%. Sequencing used memory CD4+ T cells from blood. This receptor was taken from a female donor in good health, serving as a healthy control. The chain combines TRBV18 with TRBJ2-7; D is unclear. CDR3 sequence (DNA): TGTGCCAGCTCACCGTCCCGAACAGATAACTACGAGCAGTACTTC. Its protein product is CASSPSRTDNYEQYF. Filled out from reference TRBV18 and TRBJ2-7, the complete variable domain reads NAGVMQNPRHLVRRRGQEARLRCSPMKGHSHVYWYRQLPEEGLKFMVYLQKENIIDESGMPKERFSAEFPKEGPSILRIQQVVRGDSAAYFCASSPSRTDNYEQYFGPGTRLTVT.